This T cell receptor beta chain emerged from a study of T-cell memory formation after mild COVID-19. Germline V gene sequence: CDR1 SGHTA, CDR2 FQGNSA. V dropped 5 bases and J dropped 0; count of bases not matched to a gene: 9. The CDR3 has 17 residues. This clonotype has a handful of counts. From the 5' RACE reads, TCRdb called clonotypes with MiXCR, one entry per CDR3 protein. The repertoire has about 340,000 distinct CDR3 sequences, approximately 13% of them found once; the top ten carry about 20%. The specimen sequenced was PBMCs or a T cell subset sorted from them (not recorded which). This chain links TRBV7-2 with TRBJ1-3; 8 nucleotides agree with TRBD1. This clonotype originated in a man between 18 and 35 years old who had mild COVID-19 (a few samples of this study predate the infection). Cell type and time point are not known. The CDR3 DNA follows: TGTGCCAGCAGCCCACGGACAGGGATAGGCTCTGGAAACACCATATATTTT. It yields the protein CASSPRTGIGSGNTIYF. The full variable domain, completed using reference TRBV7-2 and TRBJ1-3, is GAGVSQSPSNKVTEKGKDVELRCDPISGHTALYWYRQSLGQGLEFLIYFQGNSAPDKSGLPSDRFSAERTGGSVSTLTIQRTQQEDSAVYLCASSPRTGIGSGNTIYFGEGSWLTVV.